A selection of T cell receptor beta chains follows, all from one sample in a study of blood T cell repertoires in COVID-19. Assay: immunoSEQ multiplex PCR; the TCRdb copy retains only in-frame clones and omits some. The table lists 250,000 or so clones, around nine tenths of them singletons. The sequenced sample consisted of peripheral blood. The receptors shown here come from a man aged 35 to 55 with active or convalescent COVID-19. Each CDR3 is given with its conserved first and last residue. D genes are given only for firm matches. The listing skips clone size in some rows; elsewhere it reads once, few, many or a size class.

CDR3 length,D gene,V gene,J gene,clone size,CDR3 protein,CDR3 DNA
16,TRBD1,TRBV27,TRBJ1-6,NA,CASSGSDRGGNSPLHF,TGTGCCAGCAGTGGATCCGACAGGGGAGGAAATTCACCCCTCCACTTT
16,NA,TRBV2,TRBJ2-7,NA,CASSEFLSRSAYEQYF,TGTGCCAGCAGTGAATTTCTGTCTAGATCTGCCTACGAGCAGTACTTC
14,TRBD2,TRBV29-1,TRBJ2-2,NA,CSVALAGVTGELFF,TGCAGCGTTGCACTAGCGGGAGTAACCGGGGAGCTGTTTTTT
14,NA,TRBV10-3,TRBJ2-7,NA,CAISESTRSYEQYF,TGTGCCATCAGTGAGTCGACACGGTCCTACGAGCAGTACTTC
17,NA,TRBV5-1,TRBJ2-2,NA,CASSSYQGQSNTGELFF,TGCGCCAGCAGCTCGTACCAAGGACAATCCAACACCGGGGAGCTGTTTTTT
14,TRBD1,TRBV5-6,TRBJ1-2,few,CASSLGDRGSGYTF,TGTGCCAGCAGCTTGGGGGACAGGGGATCGGGCTACACCTTC
14,NA,TRBV6-4,TRBJ1-2,NA,CASSPGFLNYGYTF,TGTGCCAGCAGTCCAGGGTTTCTTAACTATGGCTACACCTTC
15,NA,TRBV4-2,TRBJ1-5,NA,CASSQERRGDQPQHF,TGTGCCAGCAGCCAAGAGCGCAGGGGTGATCAGCCCCAGCATTTT
17,NA,TRBV2,TRBJ1-4,NA,CASSKVRGGSPNEKLFF,TGTGCCAGCAGTAAAGTCAGAGGCGGCAGCCCTAATGAAAAACTGTTTTTT
17,TRBD1,TRBV19,TRBJ2-3,NA,CASSIRFGTGPADTQYF,TGTGCCAGTAGTATCCGCTTCGGGACAGGGCCAGCAGATACGCAGTATTTT
12,NA,TRBV11-3,TRBJ1-5,once,CASSLPIQPQHF,TGTGCCAGCAGCTTACCAATTCAGCCCCAGCATTTT
14,NA,TRBV19,TRBJ1-5,NA,CASSLGQRSQPQHF,TGTGCCAGTAGTTTGGGACAACGGAGTCAGCCCCAGCATTTT
15,NA,TRBV5-4,TRBJ2-3,NA,CASSSSGLPTDTQYF,TGTGCCAGCAGCTCCTCGGGACTTCCCACAGATACGCAGTATTTT
15,NA,TRBV9,TRBJ2-3,NA,CASSGAGGLADTQYF,TGTGCCAGCAGCGGAGCTGGAGGGCTCGCAGATACGCAGTATTTT
14,TRBD2,TRBV28,TRBJ2-3,NA,CWRESTLGTDTQYF,TGTTGGCGGGAGTCTACCCTCGGCACAGATACGCAGTATTTT
15,NA,TRBV5-1,TRBJ2-1,NA,CASSLVASSYNEQFF,TGCGCCAGCAGCTTAGTAGCCAGCTCCTACAATGAGCAGTTCTTC
17,TRBD2,TRBV7-9,TRBJ2-2,NA,CASSTSSGPHWTGELFF,TGTGCCAGCAGCACATCTAGCGGGCCCCATTGGACCGGGGAGCTGTTTTTT
16,NA,TRBV19,TRBJ1-1,NA,CASSTRTVRFPGEAFF,TGTGCCAGTAGTACTAGGACAGTGAGGTTTCCCGGCGAAGCTTTCTTT
11,NA,TRBV19,TRBJ2-7,once,CASSQGYEQYF,TGTGCCAGTAGCCAGGGTTACGAGCAGTACTTC
17,TRBD1,TRBV4-1,TRBJ1-4,NA,CASSPRSGTEYSEKLFF,TGCGCCAGCAGCCCAAGGTCGGGGACAGAGTATAGTGAAAAACTGTTTTTT
15,NA,TRBV18,TRBJ1-1,NA,CASSPPGTRNTEAFF,TGTGCCAGCTCACCGCCCGGGACACGGAACACTGAAGCTTTCTTT
19,NA,TRBV27,TRBJ2-2,NA,CASSFILLPRTTNTGELFF,TGTGCCAGCAGTTTTATTTTACTCCCCAGAACTACGAACACCGGGGAGCTGTTTTTT
13,NA,TRBV27,TRBJ2-3,NA,CASIPQGTDTQYF,TGTGCCAGCATCCCCCAGGGGACAGATACGCAGTATTTT
15,TRBD1,TRBV6-5,TRBJ1-4,NA,CASSYSRGLNEKLFF,TGTGCCAGCAGTTACTCCAGGGGGCTTAATGAAAAACTGTTTTTT
15,TRBD2,TRBV2,TRBJ2-3,NA,CASMGGTSASDTQYF,TGTGCCAGCATGGGGGGGACTAGCGCCTCAGATACGCAGTATTTT
14,NA,TRBV9,TRBJ1-6,NA,CASSLSGRESPLHF,TGTGCCAGCAGCTTAAGTGGGAGGGAATCACCCCTCCACTTT
16,NA,TRBV7-9,TRBJ2-6,NA,CASSLGRRAGANVLTF,TGTGCCAGCAGCTTAGGAAGGAGGGCTGGGGCCAACGTCCTGACTTTC
14,NA,TRBV10-1,TRBJ2-2,NA,CASSVRRDTGELFF,TGCGCCAGCAGTGTAAGAAGAGACACCGGGGAGCTGTTTTTT
14,NA,TRBV7-8,TRBJ1-1,NA,CASSSRQTFTEAFF,TGTGCCAGCAGCTCCCGACAGACTTTCACTGAAGCTTTCTTT
13,NA,TRBV18,TRBJ2-7,NA,CASSIRGSGEQYF,TGTGCCAGCTCAATTAGGGGTTCGGGCGAGCAGTACTTC
16,TRBD2,TRBV27,TRBJ2-1,NA,CASSSPGLVGYNEQFF,TGTGCCAGCAGTTCTCCGGGACTAGTCGGGTACAATGAGCAGTTCTTC
14,NA,TRBV24-1,TRBJ1-5,once,CATSGRVSNQPQHF,TGTGCCACCAGTGGCAGGGTTAGCAATCAGCCCCAGCATTTT
13,NA,TRBV18,TRBJ2-7,many,CASSISQVYEQYF,TGTGCCAGCTCCATCTCCCAGGTCTACGAGCAGTACTTC
13,NA,TRBV7-3,TRBJ1-1,NA,CASSLLGNTEAFF,TGTGCCAGCAGCTTACTAGGGAACACTGAAGCTTTCTTT
16,NA,TRBV7-9,TRBJ2-7,NA,CASSLTPGPRGHEQYF,TGTGCCAGCAGCTTAACCCCGGGACCGCGGGGCCACGAGCAGTACTTC
16,TRBD2,TRBV7-9,TRBJ2-5,NA,CASSPQGAGAQETQYF,TGTGCCAGCAGCCCCCAGGGAGCGGGAGCCCAAGAGACCCAGTACTTC
13,NA,TRBV28,TRBJ2-2,few,CASSSGSAGELFF,TGTGCCAGCAGTTCAGGGTCGGCCGGGGAGCTGTTTTTT
13,NA,TRBV5-6,TRBJ2-3,NA,CASSLAGTDTQYF,TGTGCCAGCAGCTTGGCCGGGACAGATACGCAGTATTTT
13,NA,TRBV9,TRBJ1-1,NA,CASSPQENTEAFF,TGTGCCAGCAGCCCCCAGGAGAACACTGAAGCTTTCTTT
16,NA,TRBV5-6,TRBJ1-6,NA,CASSIGESSYNSPLHF,TGTGCCAGCAGCATCGGGGAGAGCTCCTATAATTCACCCCTCCACTTT
15,TRBD1,TRBV4-1,TRBJ1-2,NA,CASSQESTGGWGYTF,TGCGCCAGCAGCCAGGAGTCTACAGGGGGTTGGGGCTACACCTTC
14,TRBD1,TRBV9,TRBJ2-1,once,CASSARTGMDEQFF,TGTGCCAGCAGCGCACGGACAGGGATGGATGAGCAGTTCTTC
16,TRBD2,TRBV16,TRBJ2-1,NA,CASSQSGLAGGHEQFF,TGTGCCAGCAGCCAATCTGGGCTAGCGGGGGGACATGAGCAGTTCTTC
14,TRBD1,TRBV10-3,TRBJ1-1,NA,CAISETGGRTEAFF,TGTGCCATCAGTGAGACAGGGGGGAGGACTGAAGCTTTCTTT
12,NA,TRBV10-2,TRBJ1-1,NA,CASRDRNTEAFF,TGCGCCAGCAGGGACAGAAACACTGAAGCTTTCTTT
15,NA,TRBV14,TRBJ2-7,NA,CASSQATRDTREQYF,TGTGCCAGCAGCCAAGCGACTCGGGACACCCGAGAGCAGTACTTC
14,NA,TRBV2,TRBJ2-1,NA,CASSEWGEGDEQFF,TGTGCCAGCAGTGAATGGGGGGAAGGGGATGAGCAGTTCTTC
14,TRBD1,TRBV3-1/TRBV3-2,TRBJ1-3,NA,CASSRTGERNTIYF,TGTGCCAGCAGCCGGACAGGGGAACGAAACACCATATATTTT
19,TRBD2,TRBV29-1,TRBJ2-7,NA,CSAAGTTTLLSVSSYEQYF,TGCAGCGCTGCCGGGACTACCACTCTTCTTTCCGTGTCTTCCTACGAGCAGTACTTC
12,NA,TRBV11-3,TRBJ2-7,NA,CASSLVIYEQYF,TGTGCCAGCAGCTTAGTAATCTACGAGCAGTACTTC
14,TRBD2,TRBV12-5,TRBJ2-1,NA,CASGSGGPYNEQFF,TGTGCTAGTGGGTCGGGAGGACCCTACAATGAGCAGTTCTTC
16,TRBD2,TRBV24-1,TRBJ2-1,NA,CATSDYSGGTYNEQFF,TGTGCCACCAGTGACTATAGCGGGGGGACCTACAATGAGCAGTTCTTC
16,TRBD1,TRBV27,TRBJ2-2,NA,CASSLLRTGFAGELFF,TGTGCCAGCAGTTTACTCCGGACAGGGTTTGCCGGGGAGCTGTTTTTT
15,NA,TRBV5-4,TRBJ2-1,NA,CASSRSGRDLNEQFF,TGTGCCAGCAGCCGGAGCGGAAGGGATTTGAATGAGCAGTTCTTC